This TCR beta chain was retrieved from a study of cytomegalovirus exposure and HLA in healthy donors (dated by TCRdb to about 2017). For the study in its entirety: According to a later analysis, one platform produced both the roughly 110 validation repertoires and the approximately 600 repertoires of the first cohort. The study was designed to test whether signatures of past pathogen exposure could be identified by cataloging public T cell receptors. A separate validation cohort of roughly 130 different subjects was used in addition to the approximately 610-subject first cohort. The study combined high-throughput TCR immunosequencing, statistical association of individual TCRs with disease status, and machine learning to predict cytomegalovirus infection status.

Reading from cysteine to phenylalanine, the CDR3 counts 14 amino acids. The kept DNA is CDR3 alone, 42 bases in frame from the first base. The germline V gene yields MDHEN for CDR1 and SYDVKM for CDR2. The junction shows trimming of 2 bases on V and 3 bases on J, plus 10 bases between the germline ends. The donors belonged to the validation cohort of approximately 130 subjects, which was separate from the 666-subject first cohort. The research as a whole found: Cytomegalovirus status was reported to be diagnosed by the classifier with high specificity and sensitivity in both the original and validation cohorts. According to the authors, the approach could potentially be generalized to other disease states and immunological phenotypes. The study gave a list of over 150 TCR beta chains associated with cytomegalovirus. In a later analysis, TCRs clustered in the first cohort were found to also tend to co-occur in the 120 validation repertoires, with 94% of cluster scores above 0. In vitro tests confirmed that three of the cytomegalovirus-associated TCR beta chains recognize cytomegalovirus antigens. Most TCR sequences were seen in very few donors, while some public TCRs were found in many individuals. A later analysis had no HLA typing for the validation cohort, so co-occurrence there was scored across all 110 or so repertoires.

The protocol used for the library was the immunoSEQ multiplex PCR assay. Processing in the source paper ran as follows. A statistical classification framework was built to diagnose cytomegalovirus status from the catalog of TCR beta chain sequences. TCRdb limited this immuneACCESS table to in-frame rearrangements with V and J called. A share of clones is missing; checked studies link under half to unresolved V genes, and the rest is unexplained. V and J calls plus clone size are reproduced from that table; the DNA served to infer D and trimming. The sample table records 250,000 to 350,000 clones; 85% to 90% of these occur just once. Together, the top ten hold roughly 1% of the sample. As concerns this clone: It lacks a known antigen. No base qualities exist here, and no much larger clone lies one base off it.

This TCR was recovered from a woman aged 18 to 35 in good health and CMV-seronegative. The specimen was PBMCs. The sequence is built from TRBV28 and TRBJ1-2; the D segment cannot be called with confidence. CDR3 loop: CASSLIRRDYGYTF. The DNA is as follows: TGTGCCAGCAGTTTAATTAGGCGGGACTATGGCTACACCTTC.